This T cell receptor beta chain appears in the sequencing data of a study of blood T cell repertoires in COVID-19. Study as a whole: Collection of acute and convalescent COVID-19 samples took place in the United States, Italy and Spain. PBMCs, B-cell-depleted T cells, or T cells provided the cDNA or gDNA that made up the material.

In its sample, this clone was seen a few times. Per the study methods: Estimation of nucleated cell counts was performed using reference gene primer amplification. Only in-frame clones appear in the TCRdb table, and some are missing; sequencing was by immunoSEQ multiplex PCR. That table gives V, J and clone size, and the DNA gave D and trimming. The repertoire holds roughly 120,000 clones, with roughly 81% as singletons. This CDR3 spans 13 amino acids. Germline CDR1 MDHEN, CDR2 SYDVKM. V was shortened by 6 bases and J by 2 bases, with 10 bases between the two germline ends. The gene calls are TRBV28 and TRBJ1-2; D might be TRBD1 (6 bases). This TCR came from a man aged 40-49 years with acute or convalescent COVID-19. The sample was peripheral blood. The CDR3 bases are TGTGCCAGCAGGACCGGGACAAACTATGGCTACACCTTC. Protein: CASRTGTNYGYTF.